This is a list of T cell receptor beta chains from one sample in a study of T cells in localized non-small cell lung cancer. Method: immunoSEQ multiplex PCR; TCRdb's copy keeps in-frame clones and lacks some. The top ten hold 10% of the sample, which has more than 2,000 clones, approximately 20% seen once. The material was normal lung tissue next to the tumor, obtained before any cancer treatment. All receptors come from a male donor older than 55 with stage I squamous cell lung carcinoma. CDR3s include the opening cysteine and the closing phenylalanine or tryptophan. The order of the fields is V gene, CDR3 length, J gene, D gene, clone size, CDR3 DNA, CDR3 protein. D genes are given only for firm matches. Not every row has a clone size; where given, it reads once, few, many or a size class.

v_gene: TRBV11-3; len: 16; j_gene: TRBJ2-5; d_gene: NA; abundance: NA; CDR3nt: TGTGCCAGCAGCTTAGGGCCCGGAGGGAACCAAGAGACCCAGTACTTC; CDR3aa: CASSLGPGGNQETQYF
v_gene: TRBV11-3; len: 15; j_gene: TRBJ2-1; d_gene: NA; abundance: medium-sized; CDR3nt: TGTGCCAGCAGCCCCACAGGTACCTCCTACAATGAGCAGTTCTTC; CDR3aa: CASSPTGTSYNEQFF
v_gene: TRBV19; len: 16; j_gene: TRBJ1-1; d_gene: NA; abundance: few; CDR3nt: TGTGCCAGTAGTATTGCTGCAGGGTTGGATAACACTGAAGCTTTCTTT; CDR3aa: CASSIAAGLDNTEAFF
v_gene: TRBV11-3; len: 15; j_gene: TRBJ2-7; d_gene: TRBD2; abundance: medium-sized; CDR3nt: TGTGCCAGCAGCTGGCTAGCGGGGGCCGGAGGGGAGCAGTACTTC; CDR3aa: CASSWLAGAGGEQYF
v_gene: TRBV19; len: 18; j_gene: TRBJ1-1; d_gene: TRBD1; abundance: NA; CDR3nt: TGTGCCAGTAGTACTATTTTTCGGGACAGGGGGACCCACACTGAAGCTTTCTTT; CDR3aa: CASSTIFRDRGTHTEAFF
v_gene: TRBV9; len: 14; j_gene: TRBJ2-1; d_gene: NA; abundance: NA; CDR3nt: TGTGCCAGCAGCGTCCAGCCACGCGGCGGAGCTACGGTCTTC; CDR3aa: CASSVQPRGGATVF
v_gene: TRBV5-1; len: 14; j_gene: TRBJ2-2; d_gene: NA; abundance: NA; CDR3nt: TGCGCCAGCAGCTTCCCGACTAGCACCGGGGAGCTGTTTTTT; CDR3aa: CASSFPTSTGELFF
v_gene: TRBV9; len: 15; j_gene: TRBJ2-5; d_gene: TRBD1; abundance: NA; CDR3nt: TGTGCCAGCACCTTCAGGGGGAGTGCCCAAGAGACCCAGTACTTC; CDR3aa: CASTFRGSAQETQYF
v_gene: TRBV30; len: 15; j_gene: TRBJ2-2; d_gene: NA; abundance: NA; CDR3nt: TGTGCCTGGAATAGACAGGTCCTGCAGGGCGGGGAGCTGTTTTTT; CDR3aa: CAWNRQVLQGGELFF
v_gene: TRBV12-5; len: 13; j_gene: TRBJ1-2; d_gene: NA; abundance: few; CDR3nt: TGTGCCAGCGGGAATCGGGGCGGTTATGGCTACACCTTC; CDR3aa: CASGNRGGYGYTF
v_gene: TRBV11-3; len: 14; j_gene: TRBJ1-1; d_gene: NA; abundance: few; CDR3nt: TGTGCCAGCAGCTTAATGACAGTGAACACTGAAGCTTTCTTT; CDR3aa: CASSLMTVNTEAFF
v_gene: TRBV18; len: 14; j_gene: TRBJ1-4; d_gene: NA; abundance: NA; CDR3nt: TGTGCCAGCTCACGAGCTACAAGAAATGAAAAACTGTTTTTT; CDR3aa: CASSRATRNEKLFF
v_gene: TRBV11-3; len: 15; j_gene: TRBJ1-4; d_gene: NA; abundance: few; CDR3nt: TGTGCCAGCAGCCCCGAGCGACAGGCTAATGAAAAACTGTTTTTT; CDR3aa: CASSPERQANEKLFF
v_gene: TRBV19; len: 14; j_gene: TRBJ2-5; d_gene: NA; abundance: NA; CDR3nt: TGTGCCAGTAGTGATGACAGGTCCCAAGAGACCCAGTACTTC; CDR3aa: CASSDDRSQETQYF
v_gene: TRBV11-3; len: 15; j_gene: TRBJ2-7; d_gene: NA; abundance: NA; CDR3nt: TGTGCCAGCAGCTTGGCGCACAGGGTAGCCTACGAGCAGTACTTC; CDR3aa: CASSLAHRVAYEQYF
v_gene: TRBV18; len: 14; j_gene: TRBJ1-6; d_gene: TRBD1; abundance: few; CDR3nt: TGTGCCAGCTCAGGACAGGGTTCGGATTCACCCCTCCACTTT; CDR3aa: CASSGQGSDSPLHF
v_gene: TRBV6-9; len: 11; j_gene: TRBJ2-1; d_gene: NA; abundance: few; CDR3nt: TGTGCCACCAGTGACAACAATGAGCAGTTCTTC; CDR3aa: CATSDNNEQFF
v_gene: TRBV9; len: 15; j_gene: TRBJ2-7; d_gene: NA; abundance: few; CDR3nt: TGTGCCAGCACCCCTGACGGGGCTCTCAGCTACGAGCAGTACTTC; CDR3aa: CASTPDGALSYEQYF
v_gene: TRBV11-3; len: 15; j_gene: TRBJ2-7; d_gene: NA; abundance: NA; CDR3nt: TGTGCCAGCAGCCAGATACAGGAGGGGTCCTACGAGCAGTACTTC; CDR3aa: CASSQIQEGSYEQYF
v_gene: TRBV11-3; len: 14; j_gene: TRBJ2-1; d_gene: TRBD2; abundance: NA; CDR3nt: TGTGCCAGCAGCTTGGATCTAGCGGGAGTGGAGCAGTTCTTC; CDR3aa: CASSLDLAGVEQFF
v_gene: TRBV11-3; len: 17; j_gene: TRBJ2-2; d_gene: TRBD2; abundance: medium-sized; CDR3nt: TGTGCCAGCAGCTTCCAAGTGACTAGCGGGAGACTCGGGGAGCTGTTTTTT; CDR3aa: CASSFQVTSGRLGELFF
v_gene: TRBV11-3; len: 15; j_gene: TRBJ1-6; d_gene: NA; abundance: few; CDR3nt: TGTGCCAGCAGCTTGCAGGGCTCGTCCCGGGGAGCCCTCCACTTT; CDR3aa: CASSLQGSSRGALHF
v_gene: TRBV11-3; len: 14; j_gene: TRBJ2-7; d_gene: NA; abundance: NA; CDR3nt: TGTGCCAGCAGCTTTTGGGGGCGGAACTACGAGCAGTACTTC; CDR3aa: CASSFWGRNYEQYF
v_gene: TRBV19; len: 15; j_gene: TRBJ2-7; d_gene: TRBD1; abundance: NA; CDR3nt: TGTGCCAGTAGTATACAAGGACAGGCGACCTACGAGCAGTACTTC; CDR3aa: CASSIQGQATYEQYF
v_gene: TRBV11-3; len: 14; j_gene: TRBJ2-2; d_gene: NA; abundance: medium-sized; CDR3nt: TGTGCCAGCAGGCTCGACTTCAACACCGGGGAGCTGTTTTTT; CDR3aa: CASRLDFNTGELFF
v_gene: TRBV18; len: 12; j_gene: TRBJ2-1; d_gene: NA; abundance: large; CDR3nt: TGTGCCAGCTCAACGGGGTACGATGAGCAGTTCTTC; CDR3aa: CASSTGYDEQFF
v_gene: TRBV18; len: 16; j_gene: TRBJ2-7; d_gene: TRBD2; abundance: NA; CDR3nt: TGTGCCAGCTCACCCTTGACTAGCGGGAGTGAAAACGAGCAGTACTTC; CDR3aa: CASSPLTSGSENEQYF
v_gene: TRBV9; len: 14; j_gene: TRBJ1-2; d_gene: TRBD1; abundance: few; CDR3nt: TGTGCCAGCAGCATCGGGACAGGGAACTATGGCTACACCTTC; CDR3aa: CASSIGTGNYGYTF
v_gene: TRBV11-3; len: 15; j_gene: TRBJ2-1; d_gene: TRBD2; abundance: NA; CDR3nt: TGTGCCAGCAGATCATTGGGGGGAGGGCCCGATGAGCAGTTCTTC; CDR3aa: CASRSLGGGPDEQFF